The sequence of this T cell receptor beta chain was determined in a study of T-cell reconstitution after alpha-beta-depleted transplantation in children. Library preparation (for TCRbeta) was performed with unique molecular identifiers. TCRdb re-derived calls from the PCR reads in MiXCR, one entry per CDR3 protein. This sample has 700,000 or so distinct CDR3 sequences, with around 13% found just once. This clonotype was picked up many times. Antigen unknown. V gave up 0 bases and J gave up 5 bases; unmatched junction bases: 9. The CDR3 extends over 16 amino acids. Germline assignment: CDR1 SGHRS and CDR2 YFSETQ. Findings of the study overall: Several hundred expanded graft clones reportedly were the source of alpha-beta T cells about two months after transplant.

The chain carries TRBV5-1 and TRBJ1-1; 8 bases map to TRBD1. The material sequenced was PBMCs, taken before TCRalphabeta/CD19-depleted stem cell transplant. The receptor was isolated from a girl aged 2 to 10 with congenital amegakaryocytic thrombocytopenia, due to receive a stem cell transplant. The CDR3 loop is CASSLGPGGVGTEAFF. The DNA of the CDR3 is TGCGCCAGCAGCTTGGGTCCAGGGGGCGTTGGTACTGAAGCTTTCTTT.